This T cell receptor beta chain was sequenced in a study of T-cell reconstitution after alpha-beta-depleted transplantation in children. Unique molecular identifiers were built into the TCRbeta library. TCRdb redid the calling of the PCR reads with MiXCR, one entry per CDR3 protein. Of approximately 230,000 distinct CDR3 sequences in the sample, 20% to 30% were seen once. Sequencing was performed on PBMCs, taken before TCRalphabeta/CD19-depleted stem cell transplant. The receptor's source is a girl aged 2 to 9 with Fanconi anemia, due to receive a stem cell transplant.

The CDR3 DNA reads TGTGCCAGCAGCTTAGCGTCTAGCGGGAAGGTAGTTGAGCAGTTCTTC. Protein sequence: CASSLASSGKVVEQFF. The rearrangement links TRBV11-2 to TRBJ2-1; TRBD2 aligns across 9 bases. Per the germline V gene, CDR1 is SGHAT and CDR2 is FQNNGV. V lost 1 base and J lost 9; bases outside the gene matches: 10. CDR3 length: 16 amino acids. The whole variable domain, filled in from reference TRBV11-2 and TRBJ2-1, reads EAGVAQSPRYKIIEKRQSVAFWCNPISGHATLYWYQQILGQGPKLLIQFQNNGVVDDSQLPKDRFSAERLKGVDSTLKIQPAKLEDSAVYLCASSLASSGKVVEQFFGPGTRLTVL.